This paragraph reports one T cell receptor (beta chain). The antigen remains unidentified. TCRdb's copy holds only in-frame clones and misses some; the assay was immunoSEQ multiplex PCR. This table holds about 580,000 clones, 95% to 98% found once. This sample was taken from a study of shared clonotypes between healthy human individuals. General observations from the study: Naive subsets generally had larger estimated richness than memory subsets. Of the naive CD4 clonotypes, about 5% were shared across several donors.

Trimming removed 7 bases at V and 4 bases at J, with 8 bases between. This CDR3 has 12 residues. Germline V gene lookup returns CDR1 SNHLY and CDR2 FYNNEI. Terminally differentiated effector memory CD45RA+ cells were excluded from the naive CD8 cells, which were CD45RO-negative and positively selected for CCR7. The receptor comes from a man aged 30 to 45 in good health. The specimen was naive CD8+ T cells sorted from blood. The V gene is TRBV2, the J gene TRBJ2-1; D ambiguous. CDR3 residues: CASIGLYNEQFF. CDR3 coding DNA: TGTGCCAGCATCGGGCTTTACAATGAGCAGTTCTTC.